These 30 T cell receptor beta chains originate from one sample sequenced in a study of blood T cells in healthy people across ages. Next came a second PCR, run for about 7 to 12 cycles, which used a sample-barcoded 5' primer along with a J-beta primer mix. TCRdb analysed the 5' RACE reads with MiXCR anew, one entry per CDR3 protein. The table lists around 870,000 distinct CDR3 sequences, 29% of them singletons. Material: blood. All receptors come from a woman older than 75 in good health.

This clonotype was observed at least ten times. The gene calls are TRBV7-2 and TRBJ1-1; 8 nucleotides align to TRBD1. The V segment lost 4 bases and the J segment 5 bases; nucleotides outside the gene matches: 9. The CDR3 is 15 residues long. Germline V gene lookup returns CDR1 SGHTA and CDR2 FQGNSA. The CDR3 protein is CASSSSGQGFTEAFF. CDR3 sequence (DNA): TGTGCCAGCAGCTCCAGTGGACAGGGATTTACTGAAGCTTTCTTT.

This clonotype appeared a single time. Because it lacks the conserved phenylalanine or tryptophan at the end, this CDR3 is likely a read error. The chain uses TRBV7-9 and TRBJ1-6; TRBD1 is a possible D gene (6 bases). This CDR3 is built from 14 residues. Per the germline V gene, CDR1 is SEHNR and CDR2 is FQNEAQ (reference sequence). The V gene lost 5 bases and the J gene lost 8 bases, with 13 bases spanning the gap. CDR3 coding DNA: TGTGCCAGCAGCGCCTCAGGGGCTGATTCACCCCTCCACCTT. Protein product: CASSASGADSPLHL.

The chain is built from TRBV3-1 and TRBJ1-5, with TRBD1 matching over 10 bases. In germline, CDR1 is LGHDT, CDR2 YNNKEL (reference sequence). V was clipped by 6 bases and J by 5 bases; unmatched bases: 4. This CDR3 comprises 14 residues. CDR3 residues: CASRRGQGYQPQHF. CDR3 bases: TGTGCCAGCAGGCGGGGACAGGGGTATCAGCCCCAGCATTTT.

This clonotype was seen more than once but under ten times. The genes are TRBV28 and TRBJ1-4; 8 nucleotides line up with TRBD1. Germline lookup yields CDR1 MDHEN and CDR2 SYDVKM. The CDR3 loop spans 16 amino acids. V was clipped by 8 bases and J by 7 bases; unmatched bases: 15. The CDR3 region is CASGSQGVGFGEKLFF. As DNA, the CDR3 is TGTGCCAGCGGCTCACAGGGGGTAGGCTTCGGTGAAAAACTGTTTTTT.

As regards this clonotype: Its ends do not fully match the called genes, so a read error is possible. J is TRBJ2-1 and V is TRBV7-7; 9 bases map to TRBD2. The V gene's germline CDR1 is SSHAT and CDR2 FNYEAQ (reference sequence). The CDR3 runs 14 residues. CDR3 residues: CASSFGGREDEQFF. CDR3 DNA sequence: TGTGCTAGCAGCTTTGGCGGGAGGGAGGATGAGCAGTTCTTC.

The chain is built from TRBV20-1 and TRBJ2-2, with a possible D match to TRBD2 (5 bases). The germline gives CDR1 DFQATT, CDR2 SNEGSKA (reference sequence). CDR3 length: 15 amino acids. V was shortened by 2 bases and J by 6 bases, with 16 bases between the two germline ends. CDR3 sequence: CSARLAKNSAGELFF. CDR3 DNA sequence: TGCAGTGCTAGACTAGCTAAGAACTCTGCCGGGGAGCTGTTTTTT.

This clonotype has just a few counts. This chain joins TRBV20-1 and TRBJ2-1, with 7 bases fitting TRBD2. Germline lookup yields CDR1 DFQATT and CDR2 SNEGSKA (reference sequence). V gave up 6 bases and J gave up 9 bases; unmatched junction bases: 17. This CDR3 contains 15 residues. CDR3 in amino acids: CSAPRAGGSAGEQFF. CDR3 in DNA: TGCAGTGCCCCTCGAGCCGGGGGGAGCGCAGGTGAGCAGTTCTTC.

This clonotype was recorded once. V is TRBV11-2 and J is TRBJ2-2; TRBD1 might be the D (6 bases). CDR3 length: 15 amino acids. CDR1 is SGHAT and CDR2 is FQNNGV in the germline V gene. V was trimmed by 5 bases and J by 1 base, leaving 11 bases between them. CDR3 sequence: CASSQTGLNTGELFF. As DNA, the CDR3 is TGTGCCAGCAGCCAGACAGGCCTGAACACCGGGGAGCTGTTTTTT. Variable domain in full (rest from reference TRBV11-2 and TRBJ2-2): EAGVAQSPRYKIIEKRQSVAFWCNPISGHATLYWYQQILGQGPKLLIQFQNNGVVDDSQLPKDRFSAERLKGVDSTLKIQPAKLEDSAVYLCASSQTGLNTGELFFGEGSRLTVL.

The chain is built from TRBV6-2 or TRBV6-3 and TRBJ2-5; D unresolved. V gave up 2 bases and J gave up 0 bases, with 7 bases separating them. This CDR3 spans 14 amino acids. The germline gives CDR1 MNHEY, CDR2 SVGEGT. The CDR3 is CASSYGEYQETQYF. Written as DNA, the CDR3 is TGTGCCAGCAGTTACGGGGAATACCAAGAGACCCAGTACTTC.

The chain carries TRBV20-1 and TRBJ2-7; tentatively, D is TRBD1 or TRBD2 (5 bases each). Germline V CDR1 and CDR2: DFQATT, SNEGSKA (reference sequence). The CDR3 loop spans 11 amino acids. CDR3 sequence reads: CPRLGTRAQYF. DNA of the CDR3: TGCCCCCGGTTGGGGACGAGGGCTCAGTACTTC.

The chain uses TRBV25-1 and TRBJ1-1; tentatively, D is TRBD1 (5 bases). The CDR3 extends over 13 amino acids. The ends were cut back, 7 bases at V and 8 bases at J, with 17 bases in the middle. The V gene's germline CDR1 is MGHDK and CDR2 SYGVNS. The DNA for the CDR3 is TGTGCCAGCACCGCCTCTCCCCCAGGGGAAGCTTTCTTT. Encoded protein: CASTASPPGEAFF.

The table lists this clonotype with a few counts. V gene TRBV7-2 combines with J gene TRBJ1-4; D is perhaps TRBD1 (6 bases). The V and J ends lost 1 base and 1 base respectively, with 7 bases between them. Germline-derived CDR1 and CDR2 are SGHTA and FQGNSA. CDR3 length: 15 amino acids. The CDR3 DNA reads TGTGCCAGCAGCTTAGGGGACATAACTAATGAAAAACTGTTTTTT. Amino acids: CASSLGDITNEKLFF. The complete variable domain, with remaining parts taken from reference TRBV7-2 and TRBJ1-4, reads GAGVSQSPSNKVTEKGKDVELRCDPISGHTALYWYRQSLGQGLEFLIYFQGNSAPDKSGLPSDRFSAERTGGSVSTLTIQRTQQEDSAVYLCASSLGDITNEKLFFGSGTQLSVL.

A word on this clonotype: A much larger clone is a single base away; this may be a read error. The rearrangement joins TRBV7-2 to TRBJ2-5; 16 nucleotides line up with TRBD2. Germline V lookup: CDR1 SGHTA, CDR2 FQGNSA. The CDR3 runs to 18 residues. The J segment lost 11 bases and the V segment lost 0 bases, leaving 12 bases of the junction unmatched. The DNA of the CDR3 is TGTGCCAGCAGCTTAGCGCGGGGACTAGCGGGGGGGAATAATGAGCAGTACTTC. It translates to CASSLARGLAGGNNEQYF.

This clonotype showed up just a few times. V and J are TRBV9 and TRBJ2-3; 9 bases agree with TRBD2. J lost 4 bases, V lost 4 bases, and 10 bases had no gene match. Germline V CDR1 and CDR2: SGDLS, YYNGEE. There are 16 residues in the CDR3. The CDR3 sequence: CASSPTGAGGSDTQYF. The CDR3 DNA is TGTGCCAGCAGCCCTACCGGAGCGGGGGGCTCAGATACGCAGTATTTT.

For this clonotype: This sequence may be a read error, since a much larger clone differs from it by one base. The chain employs TRBV12-3 or TRBV12-4 and TRBJ1-2; the match to TRBD1 covers 10 bases. The CDR3 has 13 amino acids. The CDR3 DNA sequence: TGTGCCAGCAGTCCAGGGACAGGGGATGGCCACACCTTC. Translated, it gives CASSPGTGDGHTF.

This clonotype has ten or more counts. For the CDR3, the DNA is TGCAGCGTGACCGGGACCGTTTCCTACGAGCAGTACTTC. Amino acid sequence: CSVTGTVSYEQYF. V usage is TRBV29-1 and J usage is TRBJ2-7; D is possibly TRBD1 or TRBD2 (5 bases each). This CDR3 comprises 13 residues. From germline, CDR1 is SQVTM and CDR2 ANQGSEA. Trimming took 6 bases from V and 1 from J, leaving 13 bases between them.

The sample holds a few counts of this clonotype. The gene calls are TRBV7-8 and TRBJ1-4; no reliable D call. The germline V gene encodes CDR1 SGHVS and CDR2 FQNEAQ. V dropped 1 base and J dropped 7 bases, with 22 bases sitting between them. The CDR3 covers 18 residues. CDR3 in DNA: TGTGCCAGCAGCTTAGAAAGGGCAGGATTTCTTCGGGGTGAAAAACTGTTTTTT. Translated, it gives CASSLERAGFLRGEKLFF.

The chain recombines TRBV6-1 with TRBJ2-3; the match to TRBD2 covers 11 bases. V was clipped by 10 bases and J by 4 bases; unmatched bases: 16. The germline V gene encodes CDR1 MNHNS and CDR2 SASEGT. The CDR3 consists of 17 residues. The CDR3 bases are TGTGCCAACAGATCTAATGTAGCGGGGGGGTGGGCAGATACGCAGTATTTT. It codes for CANRSNVAGGWADTQYF.

This clonotype was picked up many times. The chain is built from TRBV21-1 and TRBJ2-3; the table assigns TRBD2, which was not confirmed against the DNA. TRBV21-1 is tagged as a pseudogene. This CDR3 spans 15 amino acids. CDR3 protein: CASSKVRGPTDTQYF. CDR3 nucleotide sequence: TGTGCCAGCAGCAAAGTAAGAGGGCCGACAGATACGCAGTATTTT.

This clonotype has at least ten counts. V usage is TRBV29-1 and J usage is TRBJ2-5, with no clear D. Germline loops: CDR1 SQVTM, CDR2 ANQGSEA. V was pared by 4 bases and J by 5 bases, with 11 bases between. This CDR3 has 12 amino acids. CDR3 region: CSVASVGETQYF. The CDR3 DNA is TGCAGCGTTGCTAGTGTTGGGGAGACCCAGTACTTC.

There are a few counts of this clonotype. J is TRBJ2-1 and V is TRBV9, with D possibly called TRBD1 or TRBD2 (5 bases each). This CDR3 region has 14 residues. The V gene lost 3 bases and the J gene lost 8 bases, with 15 bases spanning the gap. Germline values: CDR1 SGDLS, CDR2 YYNGEE. Here the CDR3 reads CASSAGTLRDEQFF. The CDR3 DNA follows: TGTGCCAGCAGCGCCGGGACCCTGAGGGATGAGCAGTTCTTC.

Ten or more counts support this clonotype. This sequence joins TRBV7-2 and TRBJ2-7; no clear D gene. Between the trimmed V and J ends, which lost 0 bases and 2 bases, there was a span of 14 bases. This CDR3 has 16 residues. Germline assignment: CDR1 SGHTA and CDR2 FQGNSA. The CDR3 loop is CASSLARGGRAYEQYF. As DNA, the CDR3 is TGTGCCAGCAGCTTAGCGCGCGGTGGACGGGCCTACGAGCAGTACTTC.

The rearrangement uses TRBV30 and TRBJ1-4; D is uncertain. V lost 3 bases, J lost 3 bases, and 11 bases lay in between. The CDR3 is 14 amino acids. Looked up from germline, CDR1 is GTSNPN and CDR2 is SVGIG (reference sequence). This chain's CDR3 is CAWSQTLANEKLFF. In DNA form, the CDR3 reads TGTGCCTGGAGCCAGACATTGGCTAATGAAAAACTGTTTTTT.

This clonotype was picked up many times. The V and J genes are TRBV30 and TRBJ2-1, with a weak D call TRBD1 (6 bases). Trimming removed 5 bases from V and 6 bases from J, with 17 bases in between. The germline CDR1 and CDR2 sequences are GTSNPN and SVGIG (reference sequence). CDR3 length equals 14 residues. This CDR3 is CAWSVGGDSNEQFF. DNA for the CDR3: TGTGCCTGGTCTGTTGGGGGCGATAGCAATGAGCAGTTCTTC.

This clonotype was counted only a few times. This chain uses TRBV20-1 with TRBJ1-1; 8 bases map to TRBD1. The CDR3 consists of 13 residues. With 2 bases clipped from V and 4 bases from J, the junction kept 3 bases outside the gene matches. CDR1 is DFQATT and CDR2 is SNEGSKA in the germline V gene (reference sequence). DNA for the CDR3: TGCAGTGCTAGATCAGGGGGCTTCACTGAAGCTTTCTTT. Translation: CSARSGGFTEAFF.

This chain connects TRBV7-9 to TRBJ2-7; D is perhaps TRBD1 (5 bases). The end of the DNA aligns better with TRBJ2-5, so the J call may be wrong. The CDR3 length is 14 residues. Germline V gene data show CDR1 as SEHNR and CDR2 as FQNEAQ (reference sequence). CDR3 region: CASSLVGERVTQYF. The CDR3 DNA sequence: TGTGCCAGCAGCTTAGTAGGGGAAAGGGTGACCCAGTACTTC.

The count of this clonotype is one. This chain uses TRBV4-1 with TRBJ2-7; either TRBD1 or TRBD2 may supply D (5 bases each). The CDR3 has 15 amino acids. Germline-derived CDR1 and CDR2 are MGHRA and YSYEKL. V gave up 3 bases and J gave up 2 bases, with 14 bases separating them. The CDR3 region is CASSQNSGTTYEQYF. For the CDR3, the DNA is TGCGCCAGCAGCCAGAATTCCGGGACCACCTACGAGCAGTACTTC.

The V call is TRBV7-6, the J call TRBJ2-1; 12 bases are a match to TRBD2. The germline V gene has CDR1 SGHVS and CDR2 FNYEAQ. The CDR3 extends over 18 amino acids. The V gene end was trimmed by 2 bases and the J gene end by 8 bases; junction bases not matched to a gene: 13. CDR3 sequence (DNA): TGTGCCAGCAGCTTATTAAGGTCTAGCGGGGGGGGAGGCCATGAGCAGTTCTTC. This sequence encodes CASSLLRSSGGGGHEQFF.

At least ten counts were recorded for this clonotype. The chain links TRBV20-1 to TRBJ2-1, with a tentative D call TRBD1 (6 bases). The CDR3 is made up of 15 amino acids. V lost 5 bases and J lost 7, with 21 bases in between. The germline V gene has CDR1 DFQATT and CDR2 SNEGSKA (reference sequence). DNA for the CDR3: TGCAGTGCTCCCAACCCCACAGGGCAGGGAAATGAGCAGTTCTTC. Translation gives CSAPNPTGQGNEQFF.

The chain carries TRBV14 and TRBJ1-2, with no clear D. V lost 0 bases and J 5 bases, leaving 16 bases between the germline ends. The CDR3 runs 16 residues. The V gene's germline CDR1 is SGHDN and CDR2 FVKESK. The CDR3 sequence is CASSQESPSGRYGYTF. The CDR3 DNA follows: TGTGCCAGCAGCCAAGAGAGTCCCAGTGGAAGATATGGCTACACCTTC.